Included here is one T cell receptor beta chain sequence, with context. Its antigen is currently unknown. These data are taken from a study of vaccination and CD4 T cells after COVID-19. Sequence data for DNA of cultured CD4+ T cells were generated by the Oncomine TCR Beta short-read assay. MiXCR, applied by TCRdb to the PCR reads, yields one record per CDR3 protein. The table includes 20,000 to 25,000 distinct CDR3 sequences, 54% detected once. The CDR3 is made up of 15 amino acids. In germline, CDR1 is MRHNA, CDR2 SNTAGT. Trimming took off 5 bases at V and 4 bases at J, with 15 bases between the two ends. This sample's treatment: 10-day PBMC culture with coronavirus spike peptide pools or control peptides (ViraFEST assay).

The rearrangement links TRBV6-4 to TRBJ2-1, with D perhaps TRBD1 (6 bases). Sequenced sample: CD4+ T cells from blood, cultured in vitro. This TCR was sampled from a human donor who had recovered from COVID-19. The CDR3 nucleotides read TGTGCCAGCAGTCACGACAGGAACCCTTACAATGAGCAGTTCTTC. It specifies CASSHDRNPYNEQFF.